Presented here are 7 T cell receptor beta chains from one specimen sequenced in a study of cytotoxic CD8 clonotypes in ibrutinib-treated CLL listed by TCRdb under 2021. The library came from the immunoSEQ multiplex PCR assay. In its TCRdb copy, this immuneACCESS table keeps in-frame sequences only and misses some clones. Where compared with another copy, unresolved V genes explain less than half of these, and the others have no known cause. In all, the sample holds 90,000 to 95,000 clones, and approximately 80% of those were seen once. 20% to 25% of the sample belongs to the ten largest clones. The time point label of this sample denotes: 20 to 25 months on ibrutinib. The sequencing here drew on PBMCs, taken after 24 months of ibrutinib treatment. These receptors all stem from a human donor with chronic lymphocytic leukemia.

This clone was seen only a few times. One end of the junction is discordant with germline, which a read error may explain. The chain carries TRBV9 and TRBJ2-1; 8 nucleotides align to TRBD2. The CDR3 has 15 amino acids. Germline V gene sequence: CDR1 SGDLS, CDR2 YYNGEE. As DNA, the CDR3 is TGTGCCAGCAGCGTAGAAGCGGGAGACTACTATGAGCAGTTCTTC. Translating it yields CASSVEAGDYYEQFF.

The chain links TRBV7-2 to TRBJ1-1, with D possibly TRBD1 on 5 matching bases. This CDR3 contains 17 residues. Per germline, CDR1 SGHTA and CDR2 FQGNSA. Trimming removed 6 bases at V and 0 bases at J, with 20 bases between. The chain's CDR3 is CASSWGRTLRLNTEAFF. The CDR3, as DNA: TGTGCCAGCAGTTGGGGCCGGACACTTAGACTGAACACTGAAGCTTTCTTT. The entire variable domain, with the rest obtained from reference TRBV7-2 and TRBJ1-1, is as follows: GAGVSQSPSNKVTEKGKDVELRCDPISGHTALYWYRQSLGQGLEFLIYFQGNSAPDKSGLPSDRFSAERTGGSVSTLTIQRTQQEDSAVYLCASSWGRTLRLNTEAFFGQGTRLTVV.

The rearrangement links TRBV28 to TRBJ2-7, with D perhaps matching TRBD2 (5 bases). CDR3 length equals 18 residues. With 6 bases removed from V and 0 bases from J, the gap between germline ends came to 24 bases. Per the germline V gene, CDR1 is MDHEN and CDR2 is SYDVKM. The CDR3 region is CASSANRRGQLSSYEQYF. CDR3 coding DNA: TGTGCCAGCAGCGCGAATCGACGAGGGCAACTTAGCTCCTACGAGCAGTACTTC. The full variable domain, its missing parts supplied by reference TRBV28 and TRBJ2-7, is DVKVTQSSRYLVKRTGEKVFLECVQDMDHENMFWYRQDPGLGLRLIYFSYDVKMKEKGDIPEGYSVSREKKERFSLILESASTNQTSMYLCASSANRRGQLSSYEQYFGPGTRLTVT.

J is TRBJ2-1 and V is TRBV4-1; 11 bases line up with TRBD1. This CDR3 comprises 17 residues. The germline V gene has CDR1 MGHRA and CDR2 YSYEKL. V trimming: 0 bases; J trimming: 6 bases; junction bases outside the gene matches: 7. CDR3 in amino acids: CASSQDFGTGGFNEQFF. The CDR3 bases are TGCGCCAGCAGCCAAGACTTCGGGACAGGGGGGTTCAATGAGCAGTTCTTC.

This clone was counted at least ten times. The chain combines TRBV19 with TRBJ1-1, with 11 bases aligning to TRBD1. The CDR3 is 19 residues long. J gave up 1 base and V 1 base, and 11 bases lay outside the gene matches. Germline V CDR1 and CDR2: LNHDA, SQIVND (reference sequence). The CDR3 sequence: CASSIGVGQGGSWNTEAFF. As DNA, the CDR3 is TGTGCCAGTAGTATAGGGGTGGGACAGGGGGGATCGTGGAACACTGAAGCTTTCTTT.

The gene calls are TRBV23-1 and TRBJ2-1; D call uncertain. TRBV23-1 is an ORF, and what it does is uncertain. Trimming removed 6 bases from V and 9 bases from J, with 21 bases in between. The CDR3 has 15 residues. The CDR3 is CASRPPTGEIGEQFF. The CDR3 coding sequence is TGCGCCAGCAGGCCTCCGACGGGCGAAATAGGTGAGCAGTTCTTC.

V gene TRBV7-9 combines with J gene TRBJ2-1; D is unresolved. The V and J ends lost 2 bases and 4 bases respectively, with 12 bases between them. CDR3 length: 15 amino acids. Germline CDR1 SEHNR, CDR2 FQNEAQ (reference sequence). CDR3 nucleotides: TGTGCCAGCAGCTTACTCCCCCCTTTGTACAATGAGCAGTTCTTC. Amino acids: CASSLLPPLYNEQFF.